These T cell receptor beta chains were read from a single sample in a study of blood T cell repertoires in COVID-19. The repertoire was sequenced with immunoSEQ multiplex PCR; TCRdb's copy has only in-frame clones and lacks some. The sample lists over 200,000 clones, about 80% occurring once. Sample: peripheral blood. The receptors derive from a man aged 50 to 60 with active or convalescent COVID-19. The CDR3 runs from the conserved cysteine through the conserved F or W. The D gene is left open where the match is weak. Some rows mark clone size as missing; the rest say once, few, many or name a class of expanded clone.

d_gene	abundance	j_gene	v_gene	CDR3aa	CDR3nt
-	-	TRBJ2-2	TRBV29-1	CSVTWLGEDTGELFF	TGCAGCGTCACCTGGTTGGGGGAGGACACCGGGGAGCTGTTTTTT
-	-	TRBJ2-3	TRBV9	CASSVGVAGRADTQYF	TGTGCCAGCAGCGTAGGGGTTGCGGGGCGGGCAGATACGCAGTATTTT
-	once	TRBJ2-7	TRBV12-3/TRBV12-4	CASKRSPLDEQYF	TGTGCCAGCAAGAGGAGCCCCTTGGACGAGCAGTACTTC
-	-	TRBJ2-7	TRBV19	CASSISHGTYEQYF	TGTGCCAGTAGTATTTCCCACGGTACCTACGAGCAGTACTTC
-	-	TRBJ1-6	TRBV7-8	CASSLGSFNSPLHF	TGTGCCAGCAGCTTAGGCAGTTTTAATTCACCCCTCCACTTT
-	-	TRBJ2-7	TRBV29-1	CSVVSGTPGAPYEQYF	TGCAGCGTTGTGTCAGGGACGCCAGGGGCCCCCTACGAGCAGTACTTC
-	-	TRBJ2-2	TRBV5-4	CASSLGLVGNTGELFF	TGTGCCAGCAGCTTGGGACTAGTTGGAAACACCGGGGAGCTGTTTTTT
TRBD1	-	TRBJ2-6	TRBV6-5	CASSYSTGWANVLTF	TGTGCCAGCAGTTACTCGACAGGGTGGGCCAACGTCCTGACTTTC
-	once	TRBJ2-5	TRBV6-6	CASSQGGPETQYF	TGTGCCAGCAGCCAGGGGGGTCCAGAGACCCAGTACTTC
-	-	TRBJ1-1	TRBV11-2	CASSYRPGTLNTEAFF	TGTGCCAGCAGCTACCGACCGGGGACTCTGAACACTGAAGCTTTCTTT
TRBD2	-	TRBJ2-1	TRBV7-8	CASSTSGTSIHEQFF	TGTGCCAGCAGCACATCCGGGACTAGCATACATGAGCAGTTCTTC
-	-	TRBJ1-5	TRBV19	CASSIEGGASQPQHF	TGTGCCAGTAGTATAGAGGGGGGGGCAAGTCAGCCCCAGCATTTT
TRBD1	-	TRBJ1-6	TRBV5-6	CASSQGQYNSPLHF	TGTGCCAGCAGCCAGGGACAGTATAATTCACCCCTCCACTTT
TRBD1	-	TRBJ1-2	TRBV6-2/TRBV6-3	CASSYSTGGDYGYTF	TGTGCCAGCAGTTACTCTACAGGGGGCGACTATGGCTACACCTTC
-	-	TRBJ1-2	TRBV2	CASTLVLGASGYTF	TGTGCCAGCACCCTGGTCTTGGGCGCCTCTGGCTACACCTTC
TRBD1	few	TRBJ1-2	TRBV30	CAGQVTGSPNYGYTF	TGTGCCGGACAGGTGACTGGGAGTCCCAACTATGGCTACACCTTC
-	-	TRBJ2-2	TRBV9	CASSVFEVIGELFF	TGTGCCAGCAGCGTATTTGAGGTTATCGGGGAGCTGTTTTTT
-	-	TRBJ1-5	TRBV19	CASSIRAQGGNQPQHF	TGTGCCAGTAGTATAAGGGCACAGGGTGGTAATCAGCCCCAGCATTTT
-	-	TRBJ2-3	TRBV2	CASRHNEGTDTQYF	TGTGCCAGCAGGCACAATGAGGGCACAGATACGCAGTATTTT
-	-	TRBJ2-7	TRBV6-5	CASSRGASSYEQYF	TGTGCCAGCAGTCGGGGGGCGAGTTCCTACGAGCAGTACTTC
-	once	TRBJ1-1	TRBV5-1	CASSLAVMNTEAFF	TGCGCCAGCAGCTTGGCAGTTATGAACACTGAAGCTTTCTTT
-	-	TRBJ1-2	TRBV10-3	CATLQGSSYGYTF	TGTGCCACCCTACAGGGCTCCTCATATGGCTACACCTTC
-	-	TRBJ1-4	TRBV25-1	CASSEVRTASEKLFF	TGTGCCAGCAGTGAAGTCCGGACAGCGAGCGAAAAACTGTTTTTT
-	-	TRBJ2-7	TRBV7-8	CASSPRDWTYEQYF	TGTGCCAGCAGCCCCCGGGACTGGACATACGAGCAGTACTTC
TRBD1	once	TRBJ1-2	TRBV27	CASSWDRGAYGYTF	TGTGCCAGCAGCTGGGACAGGGGAGCCTATGGCTACACCTTC
TRBD1	-	TRBJ2-7	TRBV13	CASSLGGQFYEQYF	TGTGCCAGCAGCTTAGGGGGACAGTTCTACGAGCAGTACTTC
TRBD1	-	TRBJ1-1	TRBV6-2/TRBV6-3	CASSRGQSGEAFF	TGTGCCAGCAGCAGGGGACAGTCCGGCGAAGCTTTCTTT
-	-	TRBJ2-7	TRBV18	CASSPSRAVTYEQYF	TGTGCCAGCTCACCGTCCAGGGCGGTAACCTACGAGCAGTACTTC
TRBD2	-	TRBJ2-3	TRBV14	CASSQRLAGTDTQYF	TGTGCCAGCAGCCAACGGCTAGCGGGAACAGATACGCAGTATTTT
TRBD2	-	TRBJ2-3	TRBV2	CASTRLAGGTDTQYF	TGTGCCAGCACCCGACTAGCGGGGGGCACAGATACGCAGTATTTT
TRBD1	-	TRBJ1-1	TRBV7-9	CASSFRDRGREEAFF	TGTGCCAGCAGCTTCCGGGACAGGGGGCGCGAGGAAGCTTTCTTT
-	-	TRBJ2-2	TRBV7-6	CASSLTQGPGELFF	TGTGCCAGCAGCTTAACGCAGGGTCCCGGGGAGCTGTTTTTT
-	-	TRBJ2-5	TRBV18	CASSEGATPQETQYF	TGTGCCAGCTCCGAAGGGGCAACCCCCCAAGAGACCCAGTACTTC
TRBD1	-	TRBJ2-3	TRBV5-6	CASSLDTGGVTDTQYF	TGTGCCAGCAGCTTGGATACAGGGGGCGTCACAGATACGCAGTATTTT
TRBD1	-	TRBJ2-7	TRBV4-3	CASSQDSGQGSYEQYF	TGCGCCAGCAGCCAAGATTCGGGACAGGGCTCCTACGAGCAGTACTTC
-	-	TRBJ1-1	TRBV2	CARTDSMNTEAFF	TGTGCCAGGACGGACAGCATGAACACTGAAGCTTTCTTT
TRBD2	-	TRBJ2-1	TRBV5-1	CASSLALSGGASYNEQFF	TGCGCCAGCAGCTTGGCTCTTAGCGGGGGGGCCTCCTACAATGAGCAGTTCTTC
TRBD1	-	TRBJ1-1	TRBV6-5	CASTRQGALNTEAFF	TGTGCCAGCACCCGACAGGGGGCTTTGAACACTGAAGCTTTCTTT
-	-	TRBJ1-2	TRBV28	CASSSGGGGYGYTF	TGTGCCAGCAGTTCTGGGGGGGGTGGCTATGGCTACACCTTC
-	-	TRBJ1-6	TRBV2	CASTPAGYSPLHF	TGTGCCAGCACCCCCGCGGGGTATTCACCCCTCCACTTT
TRBD1	-	TRBJ1-2	TRBV5-1	CASSSATGGDYGYTF	TGCGCCAGCTCCTCAGCCACAGGGGGCGACTATGGCTACACCTTC
TRBD2	-	TRBJ2-1	TRBV6-2/TRBV6-3	CASSLRTSGGYGEQFF	TGTGCCAGCAGTTTAAGGACTAGCGGGGGGTACGGTGAGCAGTTCTTC
-	-	TRBJ1-3	TRBV6-5	CASSFRGMGTIYF	TGTGCCAGCAGTTTTCGGGGGATGGGCACCATATATTTT
-	-	TRBJ2-5	TRBV30	CAWNAVWRPGEATQYF	TGTGCCTGGAACGCCGTTTGGCGCCCAGGGGAAGCGACCCAGTACTTC
-	few	TRBJ2-2	TRBV7-3	CASSSGINTGELFF	TGTGCCAGCAGCTCCGGGATAAACACCGGGGAGCTGTTTTTT
-	few	TRBJ2-2	TRBV7-5	CVRSLDGELFF	TGTGTCAGAAGTCTAGACGGGGAGCTGTTTTTT
-	-	TRBJ1-3	TRBV28	CASSSPSFSRAGNTIYF	TGTGCCAGCAGTTCCCCCTCTTTTTCCAGGGCTGGAAACACCATATATTTT
TRBD1	few	TRBJ1-5	TRBV3-1/TRBV3-2	CASSQTGDSQPQHF	TGTGCCAGCAGCCAGACAGGGGATAGCCAGCCCCAGCATTTT
-	-	TRBJ2-2	TRBV4-2	CASSQERGSATGELFF	TGTGCCAGCAGCCAAGAACGAGGGTCCGCCACCGGGGAGCTGTTTTTT
-	once	TRBJ1-2	TRBV6-1	CASSPGTPTNYGYTF	TGTGCCAGCAGTCCCGGGACACCTACTAACTATGGCTACACCTTC
-	-	TRBJ1-5	TRBV28	CASSPQGHQPQHF	TGTGCCAGCAGTCCTCAGGGGCATCAGCCCCAGCATTTT
-	-	TRBJ2-4	TRBV6-6	CASNIGGGGQRNIQYF	TGTGCCAGCAACATCGGAGGGGGGGGCCAGAGAAACATTCAGTACTTC
TRBD2	-	TRBJ2-1	TRBV3-1/TRBV3-2	CASSQRTSGNEQFF	TGTGCCAGCAGCCAGCGTACTAGCGGCAATGAGCAGTTCTTC
TRBD1	few	TRBJ1-4	TRBV19	CASSVTGGAGEKLFF	TGTGCCAGTAGTGTCACAGGGGGCGCGGGAGAAAAACTGTTTTTT
TRBD1	-	TRBJ1-5	TRBV6-5	CATTGGSQPQHF	TGTGCCACTACAGGGGGCTCTCAGCCCCAGCATTTT
TRBD2	-	TRBJ2-3	TRBV4-3	CASSPSLAGADTQYF	TGCGCCAGCAGCCCAAGTTTAGCGGGGGCGGATACGCAGTATTTT
-	-	TRBJ2-1	TRBV6-2/TRBV6-3	CASSFGGSSYNEQFF	TGTGCCAGCAGCTTCGGGGGAAGCTCCTACAATGAGCAGTTCTTC